This T cell receptor beta chain is drawn from a study of cytomegalovirus exposure and HLA in healthy donors. Study-level findings and limits: According to a later analysis, donors in an Asian-associated ancestry cluster reportedly had fewer N-insertions than the roughly 660-donor mean.

This clone was counted between two and nine times. No antigen is known for it. Germline loops: CDR1 SGHRS, CDR2 YFSETQ. CDR3 length equals 15 residues. V was clipped by 3 bases and J by 7 bases; unmatched bases: 6. The study ran its PCR with 60 Vbeta and 13 Jbeta primers. Profiled with immunoSEQ multiplex PCR; TCRdb holds only in-frame clones, not every one. The profile covers a few hundred thousand clones, with 75% to 85% appearing a single time and about 0.3% taken by the ten largest. Source material: PBMCs. The sequence was collected from a girl aged 2 to 9 in good health and CMV-seronegative. This chain joins TRBV5-1 and TRBJ1-4; 10 nucleotides align to TRBD1. The CDR3 DNA reads TGCGCCAGCAGCTCGGCCGGGACAGGGGCTGAAAAACTGTTTTTT. Amino acids: CASSSAGTGAEKLFF.